A single sample is the source of the 8 T cell receptor beta chains below, sequenced in a study of T cells in women clearing cervical HPV infection. Generated by immunoSEQ multiplex PCR, the TCRdb table keeps only in-frame clones and is missing some. In total, the table holds around 30,000 clones. Input material: blood buffy coat. The receptors originated from a woman aged 18-70 years with a cervical HPV16 infection that either progressed to CIN3+ or cleared (not recorded which).

Notes on this clone: The read terminates 3 residues before the CDR3 end, so the remaining end is supplied by the germline J gene. This chain joins TRBV6-1 and TRBJ2-7; tentatively, D is TRBD2 (7 bases). The V end was cut by 4 bases, the J end by 4 bases, with 17 bases between. Per the germline V gene, CDR1 is MNHNS and CDR2 is SASEGT. The CDR3 has 15 residues. The CDR3 sequence: CASSAVSGGSYEQYF. The sequenced part of the CDR3 DNA is TGTGCCAGCAGTGCGGTTTCGGGGGGCAGTTACGAG.

Comments on this clone: The observed sequence ends 3 residues before the CDR3 terminus, with the missing tail filled in from the germline J gene. The rearrangement joins TRBV28 to TRBJ2-7; 11 nucleotides agree with TRBD2. V dropped 6 bases and J dropped 0; count of bases not matched to a gene: 1. The germline V gene has CDR1 MDHEN and CDR2 SYDVKM. The CDR3 covers 14 residues. This CDR3 is CASRGTSGSYEQYF. The CDR3 DNA, read in part, is TGTGCCAGCAGGGGGACTAGCGGCTCCTACGAG.

Comment on this clone: The read is 3 residues too short to cover the CDR3 end, so that end is filled in from the germline J gene. The chain links TRBV4-1 to TRBJ1-2; D perhaps matches TRBD1 (6 bases). The ends were cut back, 0 bases at V and 0 bases at J, with 11 bases in the middle. Germline loops: CDR1 MGHRA, CDR2 YSYEKL. The CDR3 spans 16 residues. The CDR3 loop reads CASSQDQTGANYGYTF. The part of the CDR3 DNA that was read is TGCGCCAGCAGCCAAGACCAGACAGGAGCTAACTATGGC.

With regard to this clone: The CDR3 end lies 3 residues beyond the end of the read and is filled in from the germline J gene. V usage is TRBV18 and J usage is TRBJ2-7; TRBD2 matches 8 bases. Germline trimming cut 4 bases from V and 4 bases from J; bases unmatched to any gene: 6. The germline V gene has CDR1 KGHSH and CDR2 LQKENI. The CDR3 totals 14 residues. The CDR3 DNA, read in part, is TGTGCCAGCTCACTCAGCGGGGGACCGTACGAG. Translation gives CASSLSGGPYE. The full-length CDR3 reads as CASSLSGGPYEQYF.

As for this clone: The read terminates 3 residues before the CDR3 end, so the remaining end is supplied by the germline J gene. The chain links TRBV6-1 to TRBJ2-3; D perhaps matches TRBD2 (6 bases). The length of the CDR3 is 14 residues. Germline-derived CDR1 and CDR2 are MNHNS and SASEGT. The V end was cut by 1 base, the J end by 2 bases, with 7 bases between. This chain's CDR3 is CASSEGDFTDTQYF. The sequenced CDR3 bases are TGTGCCAGCAGTGAAGGGGACTTCACAGATACG.

For this clone: Read coverage stops 3 residues before the CDR3 terminus; the germline J gene supplies the remainder. The V call is TRBV10-1, the J call TRBJ2-5, with 9 bases aligning to TRBD2. The ends lost 0 bases at V and 4 bases at J; junction bases unmatched: 3. This CDR3 has 15 residues. The V gene's germline CDR1 is WNHNN and CDR2 SYGVQD (reference sequence). Incomplete CDR3 DNA: TGCGCCAGCAGTGAGTCGATACTAGCGGGAGAGACC. Its protein product is CASSESILAGET. The entire CDR3 protein reads CASSESILAGETQYF.

About this clone: Relative to the germline gene, one junction end is altered; a read error may explain this. With the read ending 3 residues before the CDR3 end, the germline J gene is used to fill in that end. Other nucleotide sequences in the sample specify the same CDR3. The V call is TRBV7-9, the J call TRBJ1-3; D perhaps matches TRBD1 (6 bases). The germline V gene encodes CDR1 SEHNR and CDR2 FQNEAQ (reference sequence). The CDR3 is made up of 14 amino acids. The part of the CDR3 DNA that was read is TGTGCCAGCGGATCCAGGGGTCGGGGAAACACG. Translated, it gives CASGSRGRGNT. From start to end, the CDR3 is CASGSRGRGNTIYF.

The CDR3 region is CASSNRDTEAFF. CDR3 DNA (partial): TGTGCCAGTAGTAATCGGGACACTGAA. The V gene is TRBV19, the J gene TRBJ1-1; D call uncertain. The read terminates 3 residues before the CDR3 end, so the remaining end is supplied by the germline J gene. Looked up from germline, CDR1 is LNHDA and CDR2 is SQIVND (reference sequence). The CDR3 is made up of 12 amino acids. Deletions cut 4 bases from V and 3 bases from J, with 6 bases between.